One and the same sample provided the 29 T cell receptor beta chains below, sequenced in a study of blood T cell repertoires in COVID-19 (TCRdb year 2020). The method was the immunoSEQ multiplex PCR assay. This is the immuneACCESS table as TCRdb keeps it, with only in-frame sequences that have V and J called. A part of the clones is gone; compared with another copy, unresolved V genes explain less than half, and the rest is unexplained. The sample contains around 30,000 clones, more than 85% of them found a single time. The ten largest clones capture approximately 0.9% of the sample. The sample consisted of peripheral blood. These receptor sequences come from a male donor with active COVID-19.

This chain uses TRBV19 with TRBJ1-1, with 11 bases that match TRBD1. Germline V gene lookup returns CDR1 LNHDA and CDR2 SQIVND (reference sequence). The CDR3 runs to 16 residues. With 3 bases clipped from V and 7 bases from J, the junction kept 10 bases outside the gene matches. For the CDR3, the DNA is TGTGCCAGTAGTATGGAAGGACAGGGGGCGTTTCATGAAGCTTTCTTT. It yields the protein CASSMEGQGAFHEAFF.

This clone was counted only a few times. The V and J genes are TRBV7-2 and TRBJ1-1, with D unclear. Trimming pared 5 bases from V and 6 bases from J, leaving 10 bases between. CDR1 and CDR2 (germline): SGHTA, FQGNSA. This CDR3 comprises 12 residues. The DNA of the CDR3 is TGTGCCAGCAGCCAGCAGGTCCCTGAAGCTTTCTTT. Amino acids: CASSQQVPEAFF.

CDR3 nucleotides: TGTGCCAGCAGCCCAGGGACAGGGACCCTGAACACTGAAGCTTTCTTT. Its translation: CASSPGTGTLNTEAFF. V usage is TRBV3-1 (or the pseudogene TRBV3-2) and J usage is TRBJ1-1; 9 bases agree with TRBD1. Trimming at V came to 4 bases and at J to 0 bases, leaving 6 bases not matched to a gene. The CDR3 extends over 16 amino acids. Germline CDR1 is LGHDT and CDR2 is YNNKEL (reference sequence).

The chain carries TRBV11-2 and TRBJ2-3; 7 bases fit TRBD2. CDR1 and CDR2 from the germline V gene are SGHAT and FQNNGV. The trim removed 2 bases at V and 1 base at J, leaving 12 bases unmatched. The CDR3 is made up of 18 amino acids. As DNA, the CDR3 is TGTGCCAGCAGCTTAAGGCGAACTGGGCTAGCGGGCACAGATACGCAGTATTTT. Amino acid sequence: CASSLRRTGLAGTDTQYF.

The V call is TRBV24-1, the J call TRBJ2-1; 10 nucleotides agree with TRBD1. CDR3 length: 17 residues. V trimming: 5 bases; J trimming: 0 bases; junction bases outside the gene matches: 6. CDR1 and CDR2 (germline): KGHDR, SFDVKD. The CDR3 protein is CATSGGQGTSSYNEQFF. DNA for the CDR3: TGTGCCACCAGTGGGGGACAGGGGACAAGCTCCTACAATGAGCAGTTCTTC.

This sequence joins TRBV10-3 and TRBJ2-1; TRBD2 agrees at 14 bases. The CDR3 runs 15 residues. Germline loops: CDR1 ENHRY, CDR2 SYGVKD. The V segment lost 10 bases and the J segment 4 bases; nucleotides outside the gene matches: 6. The CDR3, as DNA: TGTGCCACGGCGACTAGCGGGGGGGAGTACAATGAGCAGTTCTTC. Translating it yields CATATSGGEYNEQFF.

The CDR3 region is CASSRGLSPANEKLFF. DNA of the CDR3: TGTGCCAGTAGTAGGGGGCTCTCACCCGCAAATGAAAAACTGTTTTTT. The rearrangement joins TRBV19 to TRBJ1-4, with a tentative D call TRBD1 (6 bases). V was pared by 4 bases and J by 5 bases, with 17 bases between. The CDR3 totals 16 residues. Germline V gene sequence: CDR1 LNHDA, CDR2 SQIVND (reference sequence).

In regard to this clone: At one end the junction does not follow the germline gene, possibly because of a read error. The gene calls are TRBV12-5 and TRBJ1-6; tentative D call: TRBD1 (6 bases). Germline V lookup: CDR1 LGHNT, CDR2 FRNRAP. The CDR3 runs 12 residues. CDR3 protein: CASGLVTRQENF. Here the CDR3 DNA reads TGTGCTAGTGGTTTGGTAACAAGACAGGAGAACTTT.

The J gene is TRBJ2-3, the V gene TRBV21-1; the D call of TRBD2 is as the table states it, not checked on the DNA. TRBV21-1 is a documented pseudogene. The CDR3 sequence is 17 residues long. CDR3 region: CASRGTSGGSSTDTQYF. CDR3 DNA sequence: TGTGCCAGCAGGGGGACTAGCGGGGGCTCTAGCACAGATACGCAGTATTTT.

The chain is built from TRBV11-3 and TRBJ1-1; a weak D match, TRBD1 (6 bases). V was clipped by 1 base and J by 9 bases, with 18 bases between them. The germline gives CDR1 SGHNT, CDR2 YENEEA. CDR3 length equals 15 residues. CDR3 in amino acids: CASSLGAGVNTQAFF. CDR3 nucleotide sequence: TGTGCCAGCAGCTTAGGGGCAGGGGTCAACACCCAAGCTTTCTTT.

The chain uses TRBV10-2 and TRBJ1-4; the D gene is possibly TRBD1 (6 bases). The CDR3 has 14 residues. V was clipped by 4 bases and J by 6 bases, with 12 bases between them. Per germline, CDR1 WSHSY and CDR2 SAAADI. The CDR3 here is CASSVKGVYEKLFF. For the CDR3, the DNA is TGCGCCAGCAGTGTGAAGGGGGTTTATGAAAAACTGTTTTTT.

This rearrangement joins TRBV7-9 to TRBJ2-7, with 12 nucleotides matching TRBD2. The CDR3 contains 15 residues. The J segment lost 3 bases and the V segment lost 5 bases, leaving 5 bases of the junction unmatched. In germline, CDR1 is SEHNR, CDR2 FQNEAQ (reference sequence). The CDR3 sequence: CASSGWTSGDYEQYF. In DNA, the CDR3 is TGTGCCAGCAGCGGATGGACTAGCGGGGACTACGAGCAGTACTTC.

The V call is TRBV23-1, the J call TRBJ2-1; D remains ambiguous. TRBV23-1 is an open reading frame whose function is uncertain. The CDR3 loop spans 15 amino acids. The V end lost 3 bases, the J end lost 8 bases, and 17 bases lay between the germline ends. The CDR3: CASSHRGRLPDEQFF. CDR3 nucleotide sequence: TGCGCCAGCAGTCACCGCGGTAGGCTCCCGGATGAGCAGTTCTTC.

This clone was counted only a few times. The genes are TRBV3-1 (or the pseudogene TRBV3-2) and TRBJ1-5; 7 positions agree with TRBD1. The CDR3 is made up of 17 amino acids. Losses at the gene ends were 3 bases for V and 1 base for J; bases not matched to a gene: 9. Per the germline V gene, CDR1 is LGHDT and CDR2 is YNNKEL (reference sequence). CDR3 amino acids: CASSQATGNASNQPQHF. The CDR3, as DNA: TGTGCCAGCAGCCAGGCGACAGGGAACGCCAGCAATCAGCCCCAGCATTTT.

This rearrangement joins TRBV10-3 to TRBJ1-2, with 8 bases lining up with TRBD1. Germline CDR1 reads ENHRY; CDR2 reads SYGVKD. The CDR3 extends over 15 amino acids. Germline trimming cut 7 bases from V and 3 bases from J; bases unmatched to any gene: 10. CDR3 sequence: CAINNDRGGDYGYTF. The CDR3 nucleotides read TGTGCCATCAACAATGACAGGGGCGGCGACTATGGCTACACCTTC.

The V and J genes are TRBV20-1 and TRBJ2-5; the match to TRBD2 covers 7 bases. Trimming removed 3 bases from V and 0 bases from J; junction bases left unmatched: 10. This CDR3 has 16 residues. Germline V gene sequence: CDR1 DFQATT, CDR2 SNEGSKA (reference sequence). The CDR3 sequence is CSASTRGEEYQETQYF. CDR3 sequence (DNA): TGCAGTGCTAGTACACGGGGGGAAGAGTACCAAGAGACCCAGTACTTC.

This sequence joins TRBV7-8 and TRBJ1-2; D is uncertain. Germline CDR1 SGHVS, CDR2 FQNEAQ. This CDR3 is built from 17 residues. V was pared by 8 bases and J by 4 bases, with 26 bases between. In DNA, the CDR3 is TGTGCCAGCGAGGAAACCCCCGCGATAGGCCGGATCTATGGCTACACCTTC. This encodes CASEETPAIGRIYGYTF. Looking up the rest from reference TRBV7-8 and TRBJ1-2 gives the full variable domain: GAGVSQSPRYKVAKRGQDVALRCDPISGHVSLFWYQQALGQGPEFLTYFQNEAQLDKSGLPSDRFFAERPEGSVSTLKIQRTQQEDSAVYLCASEETPAIGRIYGYTFGSGTRLTVV.

The CDR3 DNA is TGTGCCAGCAGTTTTTCGACGGGGGAAAACACCGGGGAGCTGTTTTTT. This translates into CASSFSTGENTGELFF. The V call is TRBV27, the J call TRBJ2-2, with D tentatively TRBD2 (6 bases). The CDR3 extends over 16 amino acids. Germline CDR1 MNHEY, CDR2 SMNVEV (reference sequence). The V and J ends lost 3 bases and 2 bases respectively, with 13 bases between them.

The chain is built from TRBV4-1 and TRBJ1-3; D call uncertain. Trimming left V 1 base short and J 0 bases short, with 13 bases between. Germline-derived CDR1 and CDR2 are MGHRA and YSYEKL. CDR3 length: 17 residues. The CDR3 sequence is CASSQASVVGSGNTIYF. For the CDR3, the DNA is TGCGCCAGCAGCCAAGCTTCCGTGGTCGGCTCTGGAAACACCATATATTTT.

This clone was counted once. This chain connects TRBV3-1 (or the pseudogene TRBV3-2) to TRBJ2-4; D might be TRBD2 (7 bases). Germline loops: CDR1 LGHDT, CDR2 YNNKEL (reference sequence). This CDR3 is 15 amino acids long. The V and J ends lost 4 bases and 2 bases respectively, with 12 bases between them. CDR3 in amino acids: CASSRGGGTKNIQYF. The CDR3 DNA reads TGTGCCAGCAGCCGGGGAGGGGGAACCAAAAACATTCAGTACTTC.

The gene calls are TRBV6-5 and TRBJ2-1, with 7 bases fitting TRBD2. Germline values: CDR1 MNHEY, CDR2 SVGAGI. The CDR3 runs to 15 residues. Losses at the gene ends were 5 bases for V and 0 bases for J; bases not matched to a gene: 4. CDR3 bases: TGTGCCAGCAGTAAACTAGCGCTCTCCTACAATGAGCAGTTCTTC. Translated: CASSKLALSYNEQFF.

The count of this clone is one. The chain joins TRBV11-2 to TRBJ2-3; 12 nucleotides line up with TRBD2. Germline values: CDR1 SGHAT, CDR2 FQNNGV. The CDR3 contains 18 residues. Trimming removed 1 base from V and 3 bases from J; junction bases left unmatched: 8. CDR3 in amino acids: CASSLGPSGGAGTDTQYF. DNA of the CDR3: TGTGCCAGCAGCTTAGGCCCTAGCGGGGGGGCGGGTACAGATACGCAGTATTTT.

The CDR3 DNA sequence: TGTGCCAGCTCACCCTTGACAGGGGGGGGAGATACGCAGTATTTT. Its translation: CASSPLTGGGDTQYF. This chain joins TRBV18 and TRBJ2-3, with TRBD1 matching 9 bases. The J segment lost 5 bases and the V segment lost 3 bases, leaving 6 bases of the junction unmatched. Germline CDR1 KGHSH, CDR2 LQKENI. This CDR3 region has 15 residues. The complete variable domain, with remaining parts taken from reference TRBV18 and TRBJ2-3, reads NAGVMQNPRHLVRRRGQEARLRCSPMKGHSHVYWYRQLPEEGLKFMVYLQKENIIDESGMPKERFSAEFPKEGPSILRIQQVVRGDSAAYFCASSPLTGGGDTQYFGPGTRLTVL.

V is TRBV4-1 and J is TRBJ2-3, with D possibly matching TRBD2 (7 bases). The CDR3 length is 18 residues. V was pared by 4 bases and J by 1 base, with 21 bases between. From germline, CDR1 is MGHRA and CDR2 YSYEKL. In nucleotides, the CDR3 is TGCGCCAGCAGCCTCAGGGTAATCGGGGGGCTTGGCACAGATACGCAGTATTTT. Translated: CASSLRVIGGLGTDTQYF.

The chain uses TRBV9 and TRBJ2-7, with a possible D match to TRBD1 (6 bases). Trimming shortened V by 0 bases and J by 5 bases, and 15 bases separated the two germline ends. Germline lookup yields CDR1 SGDLS and CDR2 YYNGEE. The CDR3 runs 15 residues. The DNA of the CDR3 is TGTGCCAGCAGCGTAGACCCAGGACAGTATGACGAGCAGTACTTC. Protein: CASSVDPGQYDEQYF.

V gene TRBV6-2 or TRBV6-3 combines with J gene TRBJ1-6; D remains unclear. The CDR3 has 14 residues. The V end lost 4 bases, the J end lost 9 bases, and 13 bases lay between the germline ends. Germline V gene data show CDR1 as MNHEY and CDR2 as SVGEGT. CDR3 DNA sequence: TGTGCCAGCAGTTCGTTGGCCGGGGTTTCACCCCTCCACTTT. Amino acids: CASSSLAGVSPLHF.

The chain has TRBV19 and TRBJ1-6; D is undetermined. Trimming left V 5 bases short and J 0 bases short, with 14 bases between. Germline CDR1 reads LNHDA; CDR2 reads SQIVND (reference sequence). The CDR3 is made up of 17 amino acids. The CDR3 region has the DNA TGTGCCAGTAGTCCAATAACACAGAGCTCCTATAATTCACCCCTCCACTTT. Protein product: CASSPITQSSYNSPLHF.

The V gene is TRBV5-8, the J gene TRBJ1-1; 9 nucleotides match TRBD1. After removal of 6 bases from V and 5 bases from J, the junction contained 5 bases not matched to a gene. The CDR3 has 13 amino acids. Per germline, CDR1 SGHTS and CDR2 YDEGEE. The CDR3 bases are TGTGCCAGCATCCTACAGGGGGCAACTGAAGCTTTCTTT. Translated: CASILQGATEAFF.

This chain's CDR3 is CASSLALPGQSKNIQYF. In nucleotides, the CDR3 is TGTGCCAGCAGCTTAGCACTTCCGGGACAGAGCAAAAACATTCAGTACTTC. The rearrangement links TRBV7-2 to TRBJ2-4; TRBD1 aligns across 7 bases. The CDR3 has 17 residues. Per the germline V gene, CDR1 is SGHTA and CDR2 is FQGNSA. V was clipped by 0 bases and J by 3 bases; unmatched bases: 8.